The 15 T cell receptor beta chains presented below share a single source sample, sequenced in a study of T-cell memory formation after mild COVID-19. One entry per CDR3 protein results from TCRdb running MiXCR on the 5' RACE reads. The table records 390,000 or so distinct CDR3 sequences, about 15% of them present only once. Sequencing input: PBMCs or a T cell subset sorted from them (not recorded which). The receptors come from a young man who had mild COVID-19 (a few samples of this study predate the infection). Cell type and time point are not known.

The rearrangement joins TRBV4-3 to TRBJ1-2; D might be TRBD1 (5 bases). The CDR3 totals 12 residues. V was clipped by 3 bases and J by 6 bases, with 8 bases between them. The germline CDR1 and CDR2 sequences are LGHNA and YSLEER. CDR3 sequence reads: CASSQSGHGYTF. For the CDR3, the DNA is TGCGCCAGCAGCCAGTCAGGGCATGGCTACACCTTC.

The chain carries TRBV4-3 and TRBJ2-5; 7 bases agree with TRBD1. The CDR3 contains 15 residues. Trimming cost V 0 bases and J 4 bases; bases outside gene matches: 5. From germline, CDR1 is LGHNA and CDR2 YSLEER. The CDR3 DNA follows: TGCGCCAGCAGCCAAGATGACAGGGCGTCAGAGACCCAGTACTTC. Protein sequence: CASSQDDRASETQYF.

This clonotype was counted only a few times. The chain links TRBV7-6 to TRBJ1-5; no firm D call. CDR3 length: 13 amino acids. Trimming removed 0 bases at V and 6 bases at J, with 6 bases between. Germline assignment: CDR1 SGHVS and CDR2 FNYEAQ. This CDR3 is CASSLAEGQPQHF. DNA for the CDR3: TGTGCCAGCAGCTTAGCCGAGGGTCAGCCCCAGCATTTT.

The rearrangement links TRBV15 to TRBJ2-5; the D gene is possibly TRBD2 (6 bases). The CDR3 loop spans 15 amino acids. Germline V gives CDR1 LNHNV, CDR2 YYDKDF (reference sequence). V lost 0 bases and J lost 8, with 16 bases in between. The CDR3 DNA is TGTGCCACCAGCAGAGATCGGGAGAGAGGTGGAACCCAGTACTTC. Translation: CATSRDRERGGTQYF.

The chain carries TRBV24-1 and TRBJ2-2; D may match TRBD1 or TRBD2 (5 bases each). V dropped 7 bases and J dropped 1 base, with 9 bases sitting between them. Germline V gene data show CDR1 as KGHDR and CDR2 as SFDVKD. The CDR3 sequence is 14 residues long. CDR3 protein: CATRGTENTGELFF. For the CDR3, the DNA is TGTGCCACCAGAGGGACCGAGAACACCGGGGAGCTGTTTTTT.

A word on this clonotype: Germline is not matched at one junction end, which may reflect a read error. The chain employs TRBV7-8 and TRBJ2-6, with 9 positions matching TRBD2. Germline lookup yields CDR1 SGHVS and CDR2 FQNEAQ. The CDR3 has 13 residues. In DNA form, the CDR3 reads TGCGCGGGGGGGCGCTGGGGGACCAACGTCCTGACTTTC. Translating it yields CAGGRWGTNVLTF.

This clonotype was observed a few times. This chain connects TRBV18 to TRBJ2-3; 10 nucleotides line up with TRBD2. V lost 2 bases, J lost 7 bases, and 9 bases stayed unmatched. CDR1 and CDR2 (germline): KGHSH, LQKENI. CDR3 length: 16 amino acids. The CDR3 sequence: CASSPRASGGRYTQYF. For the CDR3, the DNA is TGTGCCAGCTCACCAAGGGCTAGCGGGGGTCGGTATACGCAGTATTTT.

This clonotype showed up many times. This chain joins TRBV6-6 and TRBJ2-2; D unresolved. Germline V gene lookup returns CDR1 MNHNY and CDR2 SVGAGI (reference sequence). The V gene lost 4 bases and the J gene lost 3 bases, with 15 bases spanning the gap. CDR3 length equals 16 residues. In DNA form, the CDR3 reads TGTGCCAGCAGTTTGGGATTAGTTAGGGACACCGGGGAGCTGTTTTTT. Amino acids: CASSLGLVRDTGELFF.

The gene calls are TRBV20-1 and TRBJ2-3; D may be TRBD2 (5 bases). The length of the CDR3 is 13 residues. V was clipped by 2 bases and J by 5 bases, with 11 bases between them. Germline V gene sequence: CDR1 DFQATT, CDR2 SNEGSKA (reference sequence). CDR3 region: CSARSGSVDTQYF. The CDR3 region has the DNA TGCAGTGCTAGATCGGGGTCGGTAGATACGCAGTATTTT.

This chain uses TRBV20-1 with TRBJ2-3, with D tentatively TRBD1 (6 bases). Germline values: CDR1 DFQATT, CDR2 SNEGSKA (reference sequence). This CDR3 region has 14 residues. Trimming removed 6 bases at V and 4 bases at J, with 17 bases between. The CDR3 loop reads CSAITSGAADTQYF. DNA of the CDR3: TGCAGTGCCATCACCTCAGGGGCAGCAGATACGCAGTATTTT.

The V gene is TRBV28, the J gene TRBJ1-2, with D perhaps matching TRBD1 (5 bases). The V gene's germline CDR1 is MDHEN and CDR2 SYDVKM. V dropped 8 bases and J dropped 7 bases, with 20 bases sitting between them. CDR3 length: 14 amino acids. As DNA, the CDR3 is TGTGCCAGCGGGCGAGGGACCGCACTCGGTGGCTACACCTTC. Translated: CASGRGTALGGYTF.

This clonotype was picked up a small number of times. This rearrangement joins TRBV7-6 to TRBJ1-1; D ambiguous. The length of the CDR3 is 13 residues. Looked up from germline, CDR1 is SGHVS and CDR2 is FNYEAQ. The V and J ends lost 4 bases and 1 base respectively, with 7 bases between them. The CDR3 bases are TGTGCCAGCAGCTCCGAAGAGAACACTGAAGCTTTCTTT. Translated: CASSSEENTEAFF.

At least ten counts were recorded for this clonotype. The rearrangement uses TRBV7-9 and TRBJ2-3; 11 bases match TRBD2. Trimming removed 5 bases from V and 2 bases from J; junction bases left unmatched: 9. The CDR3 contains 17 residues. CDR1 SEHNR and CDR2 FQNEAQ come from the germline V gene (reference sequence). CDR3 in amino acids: CASSAKPSGGYTDTQYF. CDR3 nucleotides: TGTGCCAGCAGCGCCAAACCTAGCGGGGGGTACACAGATACGCAGTATTTT.

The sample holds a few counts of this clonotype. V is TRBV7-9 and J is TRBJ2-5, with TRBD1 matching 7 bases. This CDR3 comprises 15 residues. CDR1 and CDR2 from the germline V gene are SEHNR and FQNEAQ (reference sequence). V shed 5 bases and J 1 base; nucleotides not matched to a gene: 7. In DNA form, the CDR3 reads TGTGCCAGCAGCGTCGTGACAGGGTTCCAAGAGACCCAGTACTTC. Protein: CASSVVTGFQETQYF. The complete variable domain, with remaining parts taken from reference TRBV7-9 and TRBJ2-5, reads DTGVSQNPRHKITKRGQNVTFRCDPISEHNRLYWYRQTLGQGPEFLTYFQNEAQLEKSRLLSDRFSAERPKGSFSTLEIQRTEQGDSAMYLCASSVVTGFQETQYFGPGTRLLVL.

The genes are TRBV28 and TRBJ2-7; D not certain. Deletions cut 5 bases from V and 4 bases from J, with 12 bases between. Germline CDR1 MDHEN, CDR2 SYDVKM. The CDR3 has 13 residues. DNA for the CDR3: TGTGCCAGCAGTACCCTAACCCATTACGAGCAGTACGTC. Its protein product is CASSTLTHYEQYV.